These 17 T cell receptor beta chains share one sample of origin, sequenced in a study of identical twins. TCRdb called the 5' RACE reads again in MiXCR, with one record for every CDR3 protein. The sample consists of some 900,000 distinct CDR3 sequences, 9% to 15% of them appearing once. The sample was also linked to a second study, of yellow fever vaccine responses in identical twins.

Sample: PBMCs. The source of these receptors is a young woman in good health.

The table lists this clonotype with many counts. This chain joins TRBV12-3 or TRBV12-4 and TRBJ2-2; D is unresolved. The V end was cut by 3 bases, the J end by 0 bases, with 17 bases between. CDR3 size: 18 residues. The chain's CDR3 is CASSFRPRFRTNTGELFF. CDR3 nucleotides: TGTGCCAGCAGTTTTCGTCCTAGGTTCAGGACGAACACCGGGGAGCTGTTTTTT.

This clonotype was counted between two and nine times. The chain combines TRBV12-3 or TRBV12-4 with TRBJ2-2; D may be TRBD2 (6 bases). This CDR3 spans 13 amino acids. V lost 4 bases and J 9 bases, leaving 12 bases between the germline ends. The CDR3 region is CASSSLANRELFF. CDR3 in DNA: TGTGCCAGCAGTTCTCTAGCGAACCGGGAGCTGTTTTTT.

In its sample, this clonotype was seen a few times. The rearrangement joins TRBV10-3 to TRBJ2-7; a weak D match, TRBD2 (5 bases). The CDR3 is 15 amino acids. Deletions cut 8 bases from V and 0 bases from J, with 17 bases between. The germline gives CDR1 ENHRY, CDR2 SYGVKD. The CDR3 loop is CAIAERSSISYEQYF. In nucleotides, the CDR3 is TGTGCCATCGCAGAGCGGAGCTCCATCTCCTACGAGCAGTACTTC.

This clonotype appeared a few times. The chain is built from TRBV29-1 and TRBJ2-3; 11 bases fit TRBD2. V was clipped by 6 bases and J by 0 bases; unmatched bases: 8. Germline values: CDR1 SQVTM, CDR2 ANQGSEA. The CDR3 sequence is 16 residues long. The CDR3 DNA reads TGCAGCGTCGATAGCGGGAGGGGTATTAGCACAGATACGCAGTATTTT. This encodes CSVDSGRGISTDTQYF.

V gene TRBV4-2 combines with J gene TRBJ2-3; TRBD2 agrees at 12 bases. V gave up 1 base and J gave up 3 bases; unmatched junction bases: 5. Germline CDR1 is LGHNA and CDR2 is YNFKEQ. The CDR3 extends over 17 amino acids. The CDR3 here is CASSQVPGTSGTDTQYF. The CDR3, as DNA: TGTGCCAGCAGCCAAGTTCCCGGGACTAGCGGGACAGATACGCAGTATTTT.

The V call is TRBV6-2 or TRBV6-3, the J call TRBJ2-2, with a possible D match to TRBD1 (5 bases). Germline V CDR1 and CDR2: MNHEY, SVGEGT. V was cut by 5 bases and J by 2 bases, with 12 bases left in between. There are 15 residues in the CDR3. CDR3 amino acids: CASSERRTNTGELFF. The CDR3 nucleotides are TGTGCCAGCAGTGAGCGACGGACAAACACCGGGGAGCTGTTTTTT.

This clonotype showed up many times. This chain uses TRBV10-3 with TRBJ2-2; D gene uncertain. Germline lookup yields CDR1 ENHRY and CDR2 SYGVKD. The CDR3 covers 13 residues. Trimming pared 6 bases from V and 1 base from J, leaving 6 bases between. The CDR3 loop is CAIRALNTGELFF. The CDR3 bases are TGTGCCATCAGAGCACTGAACACCGGGGAGCTGTTTTTT.

The J gene is TRBJ1-2, the V gene TRBV6-1; maybe TRBD1 (6 bases). V was clipped by 11 bases and J by 4 bases, with 17 bases between them. The CDR3 is 13 residues long. The V gene's germline CDR1 is MNHNS and CDR2 SASEGT. Here the CDR3 DNA reads TGTGCCGGGGGGCGCGACAGGAGCTATGGCTACACCTTC. Encoded protein: CAGGRDRSYGYTF.

This clonotype was recorded a few times. The chain combines TRBV10-3 with TRBJ1-2; 10 nucleotides agree with TRBD1. There are 14 residues in the CDR3. J lost 8 bases, V lost 9 bases, and 12 bases had no gene match. Germline CDR1 ENHRY, CDR2 SYGVKD. DNA of the CDR3: TGTGCCATTTCTCCGGGACAGGGGTCCGGCGGCTACACCTTC. Protein product: CAISPGQGSGGYTF.

V usage is TRBV11-1 and J usage is TRBJ2-1, with TRBD2 matching over 13 bases. The CDR3 spans 16 residues. Trimming cost V 6 bases and J 5 bases; bases outside gene matches: 7. The germline gives CDR1 SGHAT, CDR2 FQDESV (reference sequence). The CDR3 is CASRRTSGRENNEQFF. The CDR3 DNA sequence: TGTGCCAGCAGGCGGACTAGCGGGAGAGAGAACAATGAGCAGTTCTTC.

This clonotype appeared a few times. The chain uses TRBV6-5 and TRBJ2-3, with D tentatively TRBD2 (6 bases). Trimming left V 2 bases short and J 3 bases short, with 9 bases between. Germline assignment: CDR1 MNHEY and CDR2 SVGAGI. The CDR3 runs 14 residues. The CDR3 bases are TGTGCCAGCAGTTACATAGCGGTAACAGATACGCAGTATTTT. Translating gives CASSYIAVTDTQYF.

This chain joins TRBV3-1 and TRBJ2-1; 9 nucleotides agree with TRBD2. V lost 3 bases and J lost 6; bases outside the gene matches: 6. Germline V gene sequence: CDR1 LGHDT, CDR2 YNNKEL (reference sequence). The CDR3 runs to 15 residues. The CDR3 loop is CASSHAGLAVNEQFF. CDR3 coding DNA: TGTGCCAGCAGCCATGCGGGACTAGCTGTCAATGAGCAGTTCTTC.

The chain couples TRBV12-5 to TRBJ2-7, with D possibly TRBD1 on 5 matching bases. CDR1 LGHNT and CDR2 FRNRAP come from the germline V gene. The CDR3 spans 13 residues. V was pared by 2 bases and J by 11 bases, with 16 bases between. CDR3 in amino acids: CASGLNSGPWEYF. CDR3 DNA sequence: TGTGCTAGTGGTTTGAATTCAGGGCCGTGGGAGTACTTC.

The V gene is TRBV15, the J gene TRBJ2-7, with 9 nucleotides matching TRBD1. The CDR3 is 16 residues long. In germline, CDR1 is LNHNV, CDR2 YYDKDF (reference sequence). The ends lost 3 bases at V and 4 bases at J; junction bases unmatched: 10. The CDR3 is CATSSYRTGGDYEQYF. In DNA, the CDR3 is TGTGCCACCAGCAGCTACCGAACAGGGGGCGATTACGAGCAGTACTTC.

This clonotype appeared a few times. The chain carries TRBV20-1 and TRBJ1-2; no clear D gene. The CDR3 spans 9 residues. V was trimmed by 5 bases and J by 8 bases, leaving 6 bases between them. The germline V gene encodes CDR1 DFQATT and CDR2 SNEGSKA (reference sequence). The CDR3 is CSASVGYTF. The CDR3 DNA sequence: TGCAGTGCTTCAGTAGGCTACACCTTC.

The table lists this clonotype with a few counts. DNA of the CDR3: TGTGCCAGCAAGGGGTGGGACTACAATGAGCAGTTCTTC. This codes for CASKGWDYNEQFF. The chain links TRBV28 to TRBJ2-1, with a possible D match to TRBD1 (5 bases). The CDR3 runs 13 residues. Germline values: CDR1 MDHEN, CDR2 SYDVKM. V lost 7 bases and J 3 bases, leaving 10 bases between the germline ends.

V and J are TRBV5-1 and TRBJ2-3, with no clear D. Per germline, CDR1 SGHRS and CDR2 YFSETQ. V gave up 1 base and J gave up 1 base, with 7 bases separating them. This CDR3 has 14 amino acids. This chain's CDR3 is CASSLLLGTDTQYF. CDR3 sequence (DNA): TGCGCCAGCAGCTTGCTCTTGGGCACAGATACGCAGTATTTT.